A selection of T cell receptor beta chains follows, all from one sample in a study of blood T cell repertoires in COVID-19. Libraries were prepared by immunoSEQ multiplex PCR; TCRdb keeps only in-frame clonotypes and omits some of them. The sample has over 300,000 clones; approximately 85% are singletons. The sample was PBMCs or T cells enriched from blood (not recorded which). The receptor set was obtained from a man younger than 40 who had recovered from COVID-19. Each CDR3 is given with its conserved first and last residue. The D gene is left open where the match is weak. Expanded clones get a size class; other rows say once, few or many, or leave the size out.

once,TRBV19,.,TRBJ1-2,TGTGCCAGTGGGGTGGAGGGCTCCTATGGCTACACCTTC,CASGVEGSYGYTF
.,TRBV7-9,.,TRBJ1-4,TGTGCCAGCAGCTTAGGCTTCGGTTCCGAGGAAAAACTGTTTTTT,CASSLGFGSEEKLFF
once,TRBV4-1,.,TRBJ1-2,TGCGCCAGCAGCCAAGATGGCGGGGTCGGCTATGGCTACACCTTC,CASSQDGGVGYGYTF
.,TRBV2,TRBD1,TRBJ1-4,TGTGCCAGCAGAACCGGGACAGGTCTTGAAAAACTGTTTTTT,CASRTGTGLEKLFF
.,TRBV5-4,.,TRBJ2-5,TGTGCCAGCAGCTTGTGGGCCTCCTCTGTGGAGACCCAGTACTTC,CASSLWASSVETQYF
.,TRBV24-1,.,TRBJ2-7,TGTGCCACCAGTGATTTGCCGGGTGGCGAGCAGTACTTC,CATSDLPGGEQYF
.,TRBV12-3/TRBV12-4,.,TRBJ1-2,TGTGCCAGCAGTTTACAGGGACTCACCGGCTACACCTTC,CASSLQGLTGYTF
.,TRBV12-3/TRBV12-4,.,TRBJ1-2,TGTGCCAGCAGTTCAGGGTATGGCTACACCTTC,CASSSGYGYTF
.,TRBV4-3,.,TRBJ2-7,TGCGCCAGCAGCCAACAACATCAAGCAGGGGCCCTGTACGAGCAGTACTTC,CASSQQHQAGALYEQYF
.,TRBV27,.,TRBJ2-3,TGTGCCAGCAGTCCCCTCCCACACAGCACAGATACGCAGTATTTT,CASSPLPHSTDTQYF
.,TRBV19,.,TRBJ2-4,TGTGCCAGTAGCCAAACAGGGGCCAAAAACATTCAGTACTTC,CASSQTGAKNIQYF
.,TRBV9,TRBD1,TRBJ1-5,TGTGCCAGCAGCCCCGGGACAGGGGGCATGGGCAATCAGCCCCAGCATTTT,CASSPGTGGMGNQPQHF
.,TRBV30,TRBD1,TRBJ2-7,TGTGCCTGGAGTCGAACGGACAGGCATCACTTC,CAWSRTDRHHF
.,TRBV2,.,TRBJ2-5,TGTGCCAGCAGTGAGGGGAATAGGGGCCCGGAGACCCAGTACTTC,CASSEGNRGPETQYF
.,TRBV4-2,.,TRBJ1-5,TGTGCCAGCAGCCAAGATAGGGCGGGGGATGATGGTCTGCCCCAGCATTTT,CASSQDRAGDDGLPQHF
.,TRBV7-9,.,TRBJ2-3,TGTGCCAGCAGCTCTCCTCAAGGGACAACAGATACGCAGTATTTT,CASSSPQGTTDTQYF
.,TRBV7-2,.,TRBJ2-1,TGTGCCAGCAGCTTAGAAGCGGGTAGCTCCTACAATGAGCAGTTCTTC,CASSLEAGSSYNEQFF
.,TRBV30,.,TRBJ1-2,TGTGCCTGGAACACAGCGGGGCCGCTTCCTTATGGCTACACCTTC,CAWNTAGPLPYGYTF
few,TRBV16,.,TRBJ1-1,TGTGCCAGCAGCCTTACGGCGGGGCAGGAGACTGAAGCTTTCTTT,CASSLTAGQETEAFF
once,TRBV9,.,TRBJ1-1,TGTGCCAGCAGCGTAGACCCCAGAATGAACACTGAAGCTTTCTTT,CASSVDPRMNTEAFF
.,TRBV6-5,TRBD1,TRBJ1-1,TGTGCCACCGGGACAGGGAACACTGAAGCTTTCTTT,CATGTGNTEAFF
.,TRBV4-3,TRBD1,TRBJ1-5,TGCGCCAGCAGCCAAGCCTACAGGGGGCATCAGCCCCAGCATTTT,CASSQAYRGHQPQHF
.,TRBV5-1,TRBD1,TRBJ1-5,TGCGCCAGCAGCCGGACAGGGGGAAGCAATCAGCCCCAGCATTTT,CASSRTGGSNQPQHF
.,TRBV7-6,TRBD1,TRBJ1-2,TGTGCCAGCAGCCCCGATGGGACAGGGGTTAACTATGGCTACACCTTC,CASSPDGTGVNYGYTF
.,TRBV7-9,.,TRBJ1-1,TGTGCCAGCAGCTTACTACAGGGTAAAGTCACTGAAGCTTTCTTT,CASSLLQGKVTEAFF
.,TRBV19,.,TRBJ1-2,TGTGCCAGTAGCCCGGGACAACACTATGGCTACACCTTC,CASSPGQHYGYTF
.,TRBV4-2,.,TRBJ1-5,TGTGCCAGCAGCCAAGAGGTGGCAGGGCGCAATCAGCCCCAGCATTTT,CASSQEVAGRNQPQHF
.,TRBV5-1,TRBD1,TRBJ1-1,TGCGCCAGCAGTCCGACAGGGGATACTGAAGCTTTCTTT,CASSPTGDTEAFF
.,TRBV11-2,.,TRBJ1-4,TGTGCCAGCAGCTTACAGGGAAGCGAAAAACTGTTTTTT,CASSLQGSEKLFF